Sequencing of this T cell receptor (beta chain) was carried out in a study of response to subunit inactivated influenza vaccine (dated by TCRdb to 2016 to 2018). For the wider study: The study used deep quantitative T cell receptor repertoire profiling to track responses to a trivalent subunit inactivated influenza vaccine. Here is what the overall study found, with its caveats: It was suggested by the authors that each seasonal influenza vaccination may recruit only a limited number of new T cells.

Library prep was done by RT-PCR. Sequencing relied on an Illumina HiSeq 2500. TCRdb cleaned the public reads at Q25 with fastp, built clones with MiXCR and kept in-frame beta chains. Identical CDR3 protein sequences are pooled into one entry, listed with their most common genes and DNA. For this sample there are approximately 160,000 distinct CDR3 sequences; about 10% appear just once. The top ten hold roughly a third of the sample. This clonotype was counted only a few times. Its specific antigen is unknown. Per-nucleotide qualities are absent, and no much larger clonotype sits a single base away. The receptor was derived from a man aged 50 to 75 who received an inactivated influenza vaccine. Donor details come from another sample of the same person, matched by shared clones. Sequencing used CD8+ T cells sorted from PBMCs, obtained roughly 24 months after vaccination.

The CDR3 protein: CASRLRGEQFF. The nucleotides read TGTGCCAGCAGACTTCGAGGGGAGCAGTTCTTC. The chain is assembled from TRBV28 and TRBJ2-1; TRBD2 might be the D gene, on 5 matching bases. Trimming costs V 6 bases and J 10 bases, and their ends lie 10 bases apart. From cysteine to phenylalanine, the CDR3 is 11 amino acids long. Here the CDR3 DNA is all that survives: 33 bases in frame from base 1. CDR1 and CDR2, per the germline V gene, are MDHEN and SYDVKM.